Presented here are 18 T cell receptor beta chains from one specimen sequenced in a study of tumor and adjacent non-tumor tissue in lung cancer. A modified ARM-PCR protocol with three rounds of nested PCR amplified TCRbeta. TCRdb analysed the multiplex PCR reads with MiXCR anew, one entry per CDR3 protein. This sample carries fewer than 120,000 distinct CDR3 sequences, approximately 87% of them seen once, and the ten largest clones take approximately 22%. No cell sorting was done before RNA was extracted from the tissue. The sequenced material came from lung tumor tissue. These receptors all come from a man between 65 and 79 years old with non-small cell lung cancer.

A word on this clonotype: A junction boundary mismatches the germline segment, possibly from a read error. This chain uses TRBV12-3 or TRBV12-4 with TRBJ1-2; D remains ambiguous. The CDR3 is 14 amino acids. CDR3 coding DNA: TGTGTCAGCAGTTTCGGAGGCAGCTTCTATGGCTTCACCTTC. Residues: CVSSFGGSFYGFTF.

As to this clonotype: The CDR3 does not close with the conserved phenylalanine or tryptophan, likely indicating a read error. The DNA is omitted, as the CDR3 cannot be located on it reliably, and the CDR3 follows TCRdb's listing. The chain combines TRBV4-3 with TRBJ2-1; the table's D call, TRBD2, has no DNA check behind it. Per the germline V gene, CDR1 is LGHNA and CDR2 is YSLEER. The CDR3 length equals 17 residues, ends included. The CDR3 loop is CASSQDPAGAEYNEEFI.

Of note for this clonotype: A much larger clone differs by one base, so this may be a read error. V usage is TRBV24-1 and J usage is TRBJ2-3, with no clear D. CDR3 length: 16 amino acids. The germline V gene encodes CDR1 KGHDR and CDR2 SFDVKD. CDR3 bases: TGTACCACCAGTGATCCCGGGTTTCCTAGCACAGATACGCAGTATTTT. Translated, it gives CTTSDPGFPSTDTQYF.

With respect to this clonotype: At one of its ends the junction is not consistent with the germline gene, which may arise from a read error. J is TRBJ1-5 and V is TRBV20-1; D might be TRBD1 (6 bases). The germline CDR1 and CDR2 sequences are DFQATT and SNEGSKA (reference sequence). This CDR3 region has 14 residues. The CDR3 DNA is TGCAGTGTTCAAATACCCGGGGGCAATCAGCCCCAACATTTC. Residues: CSVQIPGGNQPQHF.

Comment on this clonotype: A clone one base away is much larger, so this may be a read error. The chain carries TRBV5-1 and TRBJ2-1; D uncertain. Germline V CDR1 and CDR2: SGHRS, YFSETQ. The CDR3 runs to 14 residues. The CDR3 loop reads CASSLDNSYSEQFF. DNA for the CDR3: TGCGCCAGCAGCTTAGACAACTCCTACAGTGAGCAGTTCTTC. The full variable domain, completed using reference TRBV5-1 and TRBJ2-1, is KAGVTQTPRYLIKTRGQQVTLSCSPISGHRSVSWYQQTPGQGLQFLFEYFSETQRNKGNFPGRFSGRQFSNSRSEMNVSTLELGDSALYLCASSLDNSYSEQFFGPGTRLTVL.

A remark on this clonotype: The junction does not match germline at one end; this may be a read error. The gene calls are TRBV5-5 and TRBJ1-1; D is ambiguous. CDR3 length: 13 amino acids. The germline CDR1 and CDR2 sequences are SGHKS and YYEKEE (reference sequence). CDR3 nucleotides: TGTACCAGCAGCGTGGGCATGAACACTGTAGCTTTCTTT. Its translation is CTSSVGMNTVAFF.

As concerns this clonotype: Since no conserved phenylalanine or tryptophan closes the CDR3, a read error is the likely cause. V and J are TRBV12-3 or TRBV12-4 and TRBJ1-2; TRBD1 might be the D (6 bases). With 6 bases removed from V and 4 bases from J, the gap between germline ends came to 12 bases. This CDR3 spans 13 amino acids. CDR3 amino acids: CASRRDIAYGYTL. The CDR3 DNA follows: TGTGCCAGCAGGAGGGACATTGCCTATGGCTACACCCTC.

To note about this clonotype: At one end the junction does not follow the germline gene, possibly because of a read error. CDR3 coding DNA: TGCATTGCTCTTACATCGTCGGGTTGGGAGACCCAGTACTTC. Protein: CIALTSSGWETQYF. The genes are TRBV20-1 and TRBJ2-5; D is ambiguous. Germline CDR1 and CDR2: DFQATT and SNEGSKA (reference sequence). This CDR3 region has 14 residues.

The table lists this clonotype with a count of one. V and J are TRBV4-2 and TRBJ2-1; unclear D gene. Germline CDR1 is LGHNA and CDR2 is YNFKEQ. Trimming shortened V by 1 base and J by 2 bases, and 12 bases separated the two germline ends. This CDR3 is built from 16 residues. CDR3 DNA: TGTGCCAGCAGCCAAGGATGCACTTCCACCTACAATGAGCAGTTCTTC. It codes for CASSQGCTSTYNEQFF.

This clonotype was seen only a few times. Just one base apart from a much larger clone, this may be a read error. The chain carries TRBV20-1 and TRBJ1-4; D possibly corresponds to TRBD1 (6 bases). The CDR3 spans 13 residues. The V end was cut by 5 bases, the J end by 7 bases, with 14 bases between. CDR1 is DFQATT and CDR2 is SNEGSKA in the germline V gene (reference sequence). The CDR3 sequence: CSALDRLSEKLFF. CDR3 bases: TGCAGTGCTTTAGACAGGTTAAGTGAAAAACTGTTTTTT.

To note about this clonotype: With a much larger clone just one base away, this may be a read error. The gene calls are TRBV28 and TRBJ2-1, with 7 bases matching TRBD2. The J segment lost 2 bases and the V segment lost 7 bases, leaving 11 bases of the junction unmatched. The germline CDR1 and CDR2 sequences are MDHEN and SYDVKM. The CDR3 totals 16 residues. The CDR3 DNA reads TGTGCCAGCATTCCCCTGGCGGGAGATCCCTACAATGAGCAGTTCTTC. It codes for CASIPLAGDPYNEQFF.

This clonotype showed up just a few times. The chain has TRBV7-3 and TRBJ2-7, with D perhaps TRBD1 (6 bases). The ends were cut back, 5 bases at V and 0 bases at J, with 11 bases in the middle. Germline CDR1 reads SGHTA; CDR2 reads FQGTGA. This CDR3 has 14 residues. In nucleotides, the CDR3 is TGTGCCAGCAGCCCGGGACAACTCTCCTACGAGCAGTACTTC. Amino acids: CASSPGQLSYEQYF.

To note about this clonotype: Likely a read error: the CDR3 ends without its conserved phenylalanine or tryptophan. This rearrangement joins TRBV28 to TRBJ2-3, with no clear D. There are 14 residues in the CDR3. Germline V gene sequence: CDR1 MDHEN, CDR2 SYDVKM. Deletions cut 9 bases from V and 3 bases from J, with 16 bases between. Here the CDR3 DNA reads TGTGCCAGTAGTCCTCGAGACCGTACAGATACGCAGTATATT. Protein: CASSPRDRTDTQYI.

The chain has TRBV12-3 or TRBV12-4 and TRBJ1-5, with a weak D call TRBD2 (6 bases). The DNA end is a closer match to TRBJ2-3, so the J assignment may be wrong. The CDR3 covers 16 residues. CDR3 amino acids: CASSRDSVPPNQPQYF. CDR3 bases: TGTGCCAGCAGCCGGGACTCAGTACCACCGAATCAGCCCCAGTATTTT.

The chain joins TRBV28 to TRBJ2-1; 8 bases agree with TRBD2. Trimming removed 5 bases from V and 8 bases from J; junction bases left unmatched: 11. Germline CDR1 MDHEN, CDR2 SYDVKM. This CDR3 comprises 15 residues. The CDR3 is CASSQAGDRYYEQFF. As DNA, the CDR3 is TGTGCCAGCAGTCAAGCGGGAGATCGTTACTATGAGCAGTTCTTC.

About this clonotype itself: A much larger clone differs from this one at a single base, so this may be a read error. The CDR3 coding sequence is TGTGCCAGCAGTGATCACAGGAAAGAGATCCAGTACTTC. It is translated as CASSDHRKEIQYF. The rearrangement links TRBV28 to TRBJ2-5; tentative D call: TRBD1 (5 bases). This CDR3 spans 13 amino acids. Germline V gene data show CDR1 as MDHEN and CDR2 as SYDVKM.

Of note for this clonotype: It is likely a read error, because the conserved phenylalanine at the end of the CDR3 is missing. The chain recombines TRBV4-1 with TRBJ2-5; 10 nucleotides align to TRBD2. Germline loops: CDR1 MGHRA, CDR2 YSYEKL. The CDR3 contains 16 residues. The CDR3 loop is CDSNRLGLANQETQYS. Here the CDR3 DNA reads TGCGACAGCAACCGCTTGGGACTAGCGAATCAAGAGACCCAGTACTCC.

On this clonotype itself: The conserved closing phenylalanine or tryptophan is absent in this CDR3, likely reflecting a read error. The chain carries TRBV6-6 and TRBJ2-7, with TRBD2 as a possible D gene (5 bases). The CDR3 covers 13 residues. Germline V gives CDR1 MNHNY, CDR2 SVGAGI (reference sequence). CDR3: CACSYPRGYEQYL. In DNA, the CDR3 is TGTGCCTGCAGTTACCCACGGGGCTACGAGCAGTACCTC.